Included here is one T cell receptor (beta chain) sequence, with context. What antigen it recognizes has not been identified. No base quality values were provided; no much bigger clone lies one nucleotide off. Trimming costs V 4 bases and J 2 bases, and their ends lie 24 bases apart. According to the germline V gene (reference sequence), CDR1 reads LGHDT and CDR2 reads YNNKEL. From the cysteine through the phenylalanine, the CDR3 covers 20 amino acids. The read is trimmed to its CDR3 DNA, 60 bases read in frame from base 1. The CDR3 regions of human TCRbeta chains were analyzed by immunosequencing. In the paper's pipeline: TCRs in the repertoires were compared against a reference library of SARS-CoV-2-specific TCRs that had been generated with the MIRA antigen-specificity platform. Breadth was defined as the fraction of unique TCRs that were SARS-CoV-2-associated, and depth was defined as the fraction of total T cells that were SARS-CoV-2-associated. Using the MIRA data, each spike-specific TCR was mapped to the spike region that the TCR reacts to and placed in a CD4 or CD8 class. Log10-transformed breadth and depth values were compared by one-way ANOVA with Sidak's multiple comparisons tests. As stored in TCRdb, this immuneACCESS dataset retains in-frame rearrangements with V and J assigned. A fraction of the clones does not appear; measured against another copy, unresolved V genes explain less than half of the discrepancy, and the remainder lacks a known reason. Clonal size and the V and J genes are those of that table, whereas D and trimming came from the DNA. This sample comprises about 150,000 clones, around 94% of them detected only once. The ten largest clonotypes hold roughly 1.3% of the sample.

The time point label of this sample denotes: baseline before first vaccination. Vaccinee samples came from UK trials COV001 and COV002, including a single-blind randomized controlled phase 2/3 trial of AZD1222 (ChAdOx1 nCoV-19) in healthy adults. For TCRbeta chain sequencing, PBMC samples were collected from trial participants at day 0 and at day 28 after the second dose. The data were obtained in a study of T cell responses to AZD1222 COVID-19 vaccine (dated by TCRdb to the early 2020s). A note on the overall study: AZD1222 recipients given second doses at about 4 weeks or at about 12 weeks were pooled, since spike-specific TCR depth and breadth were not found to differ between the two schedules. TCR sequencing was performed for roughly 250 trial participants, of whom about 200 were given two doses of AZD1222 and around 25 were given two doses of MenACWY control vaccine. Trial participants were enrolled by age into 18-55, 56-69 and 70-plus year subgroups, with around 150, 28 and 57 TCR-sequenced participants respectively.

Findings and caveats that apply to the study as a whole: Reportedly, almost half of the unique spike-specific TCRs recognized epitopes lying outside the regions that are mutated in the B.1.351 and B.1.1.7 variants. Conclusions about previously exposed vaccinees are limited, since just 6 or 7 AZD1222 recipients were seropositive for SARS-CoV-2 at baseline. Participants were mostly white British, with more females than males. The authors suggested clonal diversity may have been underestimated. The vaccine-associated CD4 TCRs covered the entire spike protein, and the dominant responses fell in regions 160-218 and 743-854. The 56-69-year group was small, and its depth increase did not reach significance, likely because of low power. A significant rise in spike-specific TCR breadth and depth was observed after two AZD1222 doses relative to day 0 and relative to MenACWY recipients. Because no day 14 peak-response samples were available, repertoires were characterized only after the peak T cell response.

This sequence was found in an adult in good health. The sequencing used peripheral blood, collected on day 0 of AZD1222 vaccination. The sequence joins TRBV3-1 (or the pseudogene TRBV3-2) to TRBJ2-6; D gene: possibly TRBD2, on 6 matching bases. The CDR3 sequence is CASSLTFAGLRLAGANVLTF. The sequence in DNA is TGTGCCAGCAGCCTAACTTTCGCCGGACTACGGTTAGCTGGGGCCAACGTCCTGACTTTC.